The sequence of this TCR beta chain was determined in a study of T cells in localized non-small cell lung cancer. Sequencing used immunoSEQ multiplex PCR; TCRdb keeps in-frame clones, though not all of them. The sample contains over 25,000 clones, 87% of which appear only once. As to this clone: The target antigen is unknown.

Overall study findings and caveats: Because researchers sequenced only one region of the tumor, heterogeneity is still possible. Tumor showed lower T cell clonality than uninvolved adjacent lung, where it was highest.

Looked up from germline, CDR1 is LGHNA and CDR2 is YNFKEQ. V shed 1 base and J 5 bases; nucleotides not matched to a gene: 10. The CDR3 is made up of 17 amino acids. This chain uses TRBV4-2 with TRBJ2-3, with 9 positions matching TRBD2. The sample in question was peripheral blood, obtained before any cancer treatment. This clonotype originated in a male donor at least 60 years old with stage I lung adenocarcinoma. The CDR3 loop reads CASSQANGGGARDTQYF. CDR3 DNA: TGTGCCAGCAGCCAAGCCAACGGCGGGGGGGCTAGAGATACGCAGTATTTT.